The 15 T cell receptor beta chains below come from one sample, sequenced in a study of Ad26.COV2.S vaccination and SARS-CoV-2 variants. Indicated treatment: roughly 19 received Ad26.COV2.S at low or high dose, single or two shots; about 5 received placebo; per-sample allocation not given. Sampling happened 63 days after the first vaccine or placebo injection. Measured with immunoSEQ multiplex PCR; TCRdb has only the in-frame clones, and not every one. The repertoire has 300,000 to 400,000 clones, about 85% of them found once; the top ten carry around 2%. Specimen: peripheral blood, collected in a trial of Ad26.COV2.S vaccine versus placebo. These receptors came from a person between 18 and 60 years old who received the Ad26.COV2.S COVID-19 vaccine or a placebo.

The table lists this clone with a count of one. This chain uses TRBV7-8 with TRBJ2-3, with 14 positions matching TRBD2. The CDR3 covers 19 residues. Germline V gene sequence: CDR1 SGHVS, CDR2 FQNEAQ. After removal of 5 bases from V and 6 bases from J, the junction contained 16 bases not matched to a gene. The CDR3 loop is CASSRGTSGGTGPRDTQYF. The CDR3 region has the DNA TGTGCCAGCAGCCGAGGGACTAGCGGGGGTACGGGCCCCCGGGATACGCAGTATTTT.

The CDR3, as DNA: TGTGCCAGCAGTGATAATGGAAACACCATATATTTT. Translation: CASSDNGNTIYF. The chain combines TRBV2 with TRBJ1-3; no clear D gene. Germline loops: CDR1 SNHLY, CDR2 FYNNEI. This CDR3 is 12 amino acids long. Trimming shortened V by 3 bases and J by 3 bases, and 3 bases separated the two germline ends.

V is TRBV20-1 and J is TRBJ2-5, with 13 nucleotides matching TRBD2. Germline V CDR1 and CDR2: DFQATT, SNEGSKA (reference sequence). The CDR3 is made up of 16 amino acids. V shed 3 bases, J shed 5 bases, and the junction held 9 bases outside the gene matches. The CDR3 region has the DNA TGCAGTGCTAGTACTAGCGGGGGGGCCCATGGCGAGACCCAGTACTTC. It yields the protein CSASTSGGAHGETQYF.

V usage is TRBV27 and J usage is TRBJ2-1; D possibly matches TRBD1 or TRBD2 (6 bases each). The CDR3 runs to 18 residues. Trimming left V 5 bases short and J 2 bases short, with 22 bases between. Germline CDR1 is MNHEY and CDR2 is SMNVEV (reference sequence). CDR3 in amino acids: CASSGGARRDTPYNEQFF. DNA of the CDR3: TGTGCCAGCAGTGGCGGTGCTAGGAGGGACACCCCCTACAATGAGCAGTTCTTC.

The chain recombines TRBV11-3 with TRBJ1-1; possible D gene TRBD1, 6 bases. The CDR3 spans 14 residues. V was pared by 4 bases and J by 7 bases, with 16 bases between. Germline-derived CDR1 and CDR2 are SGHNT and YENEEA. The CDR3 is CASSSGHRRSEAFF. The CDR3 nucleotides read TGTGCCAGCAGCTCGGGACACCGGCGGAGTGAAGCTTTCTTT.

The chain links TRBV27 to TRBJ2-7; 7 bases line up with TRBD1. Germline CDR1 and CDR2: MNHEY and SMNVEV (reference sequence). V lost 5 bases to trimming and J lost 5 bases; unmatched junction nucleotides: 9. CDR3 size: 14 residues. The CDR3 here is CASSQQTGFHEQYF. In DNA, the CDR3 is TGTGCCAGCAGTCAGCAGACAGGGTTCCACGAGCAGTACTTC.

This chain joins TRBV7-3 and TRBJ2-2; 8 bases match TRBD2. Germline V gene lookup returns CDR1 SGHTA and CDR2 FQGTGA. This CDR3 is built from 15 residues. The ends lost 3 bases at V and 3 bases at J; junction bases unmatched: 3. The CDR3 sequence is CASSFASGHTGELFF. The CDR3 coding sequence is TGTGCCAGCAGCTTCGCTAGCGGGCACACCGGGGAGCTGTTTTTT.

CDR3 protein: CASRLRTVAKNIQYF. CDR3 DNA: TGTGCCAGCAGACTTCGGACAGTAGCCAAAAACATTCAGTACTTC. This rearrangement joins TRBV28 to TRBJ2-4; perhaps TRBD1 as D (6 bases). This CDR3 is 15 amino acids long. From germline, CDR1 is MDHEN and CDR2 SYDVKM. V lost 6 bases and J lost 0, with 12 bases in between.

V is TRBV3-1 (or the pseudogene TRBV3-2) and J is TRBJ1-5; maybe TRBD1 (6 bases). V lost 0 bases, J lost 5 bases, and 11 bases lay in between. The germline gives CDR1 LGHDT, CDR2 YNNKEL (reference sequence). The CDR3 consists of 15 residues. The CDR3 reads CASSQDTGPDQPQHF. The CDR3 DNA is TGTGCCAGCAGCCAAGATACAGGGCCTGATCAGCCCCAGCATTTT.

This clone was seen once. This chain uses TRBV7-2 with TRBJ2-5; 8 positions agree with TRBD1. The CDR3 has 13 residues. V gave up 6 bases and J gave up 5 bases; unmatched junction bases: 5. Germline CDR1 SGHTA, CDR2 FQGNSA. The CDR3 DNA is TGTGCCAGCAGTCCAGGGGGCTGGGAGACCCAGTACTTC. Protein product: CASSPGGWETQYF.

The chain employs TRBV28 and TRBJ1-1; maybe TRBD1 (5 bases). The V gene lost 8 bases and the J gene lost 6 bases, with 16 bases spanning the gap. Germline values: CDR1 MDHEN, CDR2 SYDVKM. CDR3 length: 13 residues. CDR3 coding DNA: TGTGCCAGCCAATACCAGGGAAAGGCTGAAGCTTTCTTT. This translates into CASQYQGKAEAFF.

The chain is built from TRBV19 and TRBJ2-7, with TRBD1 matching 7 bases. With 6 bases clipped from V and 3 bases from J, the junction kept 5 bases outside the gene matches. Germline CDR1 LNHDA, CDR2 SQIVND (reference sequence). The CDR3 totals 13 residues. The CDR3 reads CASSRGQNYEQYF. The DNA for the CDR3 is TGTGCCAGTAGCAGGGGACAGAACTACGAGCAGTACTTC.

V usage is TRBV28 and J usage is TRBJ2-3, with TRBD2 as a possible D gene (5 bases). Germline V gene lookup returns CDR1 MDHEN and CDR2 SYDVKM. The germline V and J ends were trimmed by 4 bases and 1 base, with 12 bases remaining between them. This CDR3 has 15 amino acids. CDR3 region: CASSSRGWGTDTQYF. The CDR3 region has the DNA TGTGCCAGCAGTTCACGCGGGTGGGGCACAGATACGCAGTATTTT.

This chain uses TRBV18 with TRBJ2-7; no clear D. V lost 3 bases to trimming and J lost 3 bases, with 15 bases between them. The CDR3 is made up of 15 amino acids. CDR1 KGHSH and CDR2 LQKENI come from the germline V gene. For the CDR3, the DNA is TGTGCCAGCTCACCCCCCAACGGGCTGGGCTACGAGCAGTACTTC. This encodes CASSPPNGLGYEQYF.

The chain has TRBV15 and TRBJ2-7; no clear D gene. The CDR3 runs 13 residues. V was clipped by 5 bases and J by 5 bases, with 13 bases between them. Germline lookup yields CDR1 LNHNV and CDR2 YYDKDF (reference sequence). The CDR3 bases are TGTGCCACCAGCGCCGACTTTTTGCACGAGCAGTACTTC. Protein sequence: CATSADFLHEQYF.